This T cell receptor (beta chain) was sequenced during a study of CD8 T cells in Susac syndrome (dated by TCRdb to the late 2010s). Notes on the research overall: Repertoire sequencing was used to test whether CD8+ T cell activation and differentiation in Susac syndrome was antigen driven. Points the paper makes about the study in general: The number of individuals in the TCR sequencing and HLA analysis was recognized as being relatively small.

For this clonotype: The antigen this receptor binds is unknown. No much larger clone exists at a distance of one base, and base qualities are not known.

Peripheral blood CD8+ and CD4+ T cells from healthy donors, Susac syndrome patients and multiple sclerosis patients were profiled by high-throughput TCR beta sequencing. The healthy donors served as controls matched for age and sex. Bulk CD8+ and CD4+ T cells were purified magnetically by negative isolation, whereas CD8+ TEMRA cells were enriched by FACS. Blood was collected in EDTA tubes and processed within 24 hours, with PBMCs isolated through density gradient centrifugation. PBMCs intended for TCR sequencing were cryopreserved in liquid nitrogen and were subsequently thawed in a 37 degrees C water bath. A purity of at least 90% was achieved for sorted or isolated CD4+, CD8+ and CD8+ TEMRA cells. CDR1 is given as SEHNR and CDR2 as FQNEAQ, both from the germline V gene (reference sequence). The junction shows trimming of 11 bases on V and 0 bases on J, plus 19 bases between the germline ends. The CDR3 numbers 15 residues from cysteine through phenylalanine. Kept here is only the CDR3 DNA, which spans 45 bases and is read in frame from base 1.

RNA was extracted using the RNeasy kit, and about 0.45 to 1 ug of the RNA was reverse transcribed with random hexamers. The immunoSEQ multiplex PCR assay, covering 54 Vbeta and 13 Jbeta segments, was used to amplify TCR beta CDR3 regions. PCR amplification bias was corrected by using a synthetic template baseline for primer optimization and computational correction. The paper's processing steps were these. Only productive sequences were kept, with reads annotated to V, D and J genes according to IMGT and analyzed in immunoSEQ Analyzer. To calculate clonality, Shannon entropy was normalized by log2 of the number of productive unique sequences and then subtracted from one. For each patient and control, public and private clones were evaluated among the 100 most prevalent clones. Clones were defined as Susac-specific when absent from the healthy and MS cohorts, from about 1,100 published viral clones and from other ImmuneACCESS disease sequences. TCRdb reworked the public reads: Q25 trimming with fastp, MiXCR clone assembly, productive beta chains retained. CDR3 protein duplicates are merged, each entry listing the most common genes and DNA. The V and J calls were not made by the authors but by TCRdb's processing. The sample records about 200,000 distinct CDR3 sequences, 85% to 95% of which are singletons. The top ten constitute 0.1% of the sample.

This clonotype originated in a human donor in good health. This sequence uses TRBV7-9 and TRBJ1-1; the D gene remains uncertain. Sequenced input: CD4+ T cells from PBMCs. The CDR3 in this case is CAGSRAEGMNTEAFF. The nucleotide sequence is TGTGCCGGATCTAGGGCGGAGGGTATGAACACTGAAGCTTTCTTT.